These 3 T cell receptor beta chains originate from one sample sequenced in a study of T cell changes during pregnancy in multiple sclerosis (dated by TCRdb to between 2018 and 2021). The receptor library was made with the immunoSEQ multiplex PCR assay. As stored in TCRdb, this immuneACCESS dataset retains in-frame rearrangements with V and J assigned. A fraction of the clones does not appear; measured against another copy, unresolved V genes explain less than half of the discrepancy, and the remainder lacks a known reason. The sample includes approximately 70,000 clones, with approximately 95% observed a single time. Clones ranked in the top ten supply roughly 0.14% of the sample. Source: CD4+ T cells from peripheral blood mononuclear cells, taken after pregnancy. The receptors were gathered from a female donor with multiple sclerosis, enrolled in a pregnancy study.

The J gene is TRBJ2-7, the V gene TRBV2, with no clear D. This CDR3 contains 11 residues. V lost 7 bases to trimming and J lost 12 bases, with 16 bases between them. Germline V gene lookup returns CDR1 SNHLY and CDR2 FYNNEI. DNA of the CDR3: TGTGCCAGCACGACTTACTTTGGTGGGTACTTC. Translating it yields CASTTYFGGYF.

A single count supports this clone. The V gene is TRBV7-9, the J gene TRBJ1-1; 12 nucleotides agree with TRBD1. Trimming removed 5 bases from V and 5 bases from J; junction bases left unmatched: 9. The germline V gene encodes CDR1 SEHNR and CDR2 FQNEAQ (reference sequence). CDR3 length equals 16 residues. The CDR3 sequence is CASSPMGQGAGTEAFF. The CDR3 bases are TGTGCCAGCAGCCCTATGGGACAGGGGGCAGGAACTGAAGCTTTCTTT.

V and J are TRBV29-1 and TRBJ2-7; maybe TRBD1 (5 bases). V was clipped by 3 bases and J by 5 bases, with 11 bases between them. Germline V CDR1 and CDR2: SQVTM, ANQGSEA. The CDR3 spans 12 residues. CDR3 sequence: CSVEGPSDEQYF. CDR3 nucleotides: TGCAGCGTTGAGGGGCCATCCGACGAGCAGTACTTC.